This T cell receptor (beta chain) was observed in a study of cytomegalovirus exposure and HLA in healthy donors. A multiplex PCR was run with 60 Vbeta primers and 13 Jbeta primers. Libraries were prepared by immunoSEQ multiplex PCR; TCRdb keeps only in-frame clonotypes and omits some of them. The table counts 200,000 to 250,000 clones; more than 0.95% lies in the top ten. Sequencing was carried out using PBMCs. The origin of this receptor is a girl under 10 years old in good health and CMV-seropositive.

In DNA, the CDR3 is TGTGCCAGCAGTTTTTCCCGGACAGGGAAGAATGAGCAGTTCTTC. Its translation is CASSFSRTGKNEQFF. The rearrangement joins TRBV27 to TRBJ2-1, with TRBD1 matching over 8 bases. V was pared by 3 bases and J by 7 bases, with 8 bases of the junction left unmatched. Per the germline V gene, CDR1 is MNHEY and CDR2 is SMNVEV (reference sequence). CDR3 size: 15 residues.